These 24 T cell receptor beta chains were sequenced from one sample in a study of blood T cell repertoires in COVID-19. Profiled with immunoSEQ multiplex PCR; TCRdb holds only in-frame clones, not every one. The sample lists 120,000 to 150,000 clones; 85% were seen once. Sequences were obtained from peripheral blood. These TCRs come from a middle-aged woman with active or convalescent COVID-19.

The chain combines TRBV21-1 with TRBJ1-5; TRBD1 reflects the table's D call only, with no check against the DNA. TRBV21-1 is designated a pseudogene. CDR3 length equals 18 residues. Here the CDR3 DNA reads TGTGCCAGCAGCACCCCACCCGGAGGCAGGGGCCCCAACCAGCCCCAGCATTTT. It translates to CASSTPPGGRGPNQPQHF.

This rearrangement joins TRBV5-6 to TRBJ2-3; 14 bases match TRBD2. The CDR3 covers 17 residues. V trimming: 3 bases; J trimming: 5 bases; junction bases outside the gene matches: 8. In germline, CDR1 is SGHDT, CDR2 YYEEEE. CDR3 sequence reads: CASSSPGLAGGGDTQYF. In DNA, the CDR3 is TGTGCCAGCAGCTCCCCAGGACTAGCGGGGGGAGGAGATACGCAGTATTTT.

The J gene is TRBJ1-6, the V gene TRBV4-1; 10 bases agree with TRBD1. Germline loops: CDR1 MGHRA, CDR2 YSYEKL. J lost 7 bases, V lost 4 bases, and 4 bases had no gene match. The CDR3 loop spans 15 amino acids. The CDR3 DNA reads TGCGCCAGCAGCCTTCGACAGGGGGCGAATTCACCCCTCCACTTT. Amino acids: CASSLRQGANSPLHF.

This clone was seen more than once but under ten times. This rearrangement joins TRBV5-1 to TRBJ2-1; 10 nucleotides match TRBD2. Germline CDR1 SGHRS, CDR2 YFSETQ. The V segment lost 5 bases and the J segment 5 bases; nucleotides outside the gene matches: 4. CDR3 length: 14 amino acids. The CDR3 DNA reads TGCGCCAGCAGACTAGCGGGGTTGAACAATGAGCAGTTCTTC. Protein sequence: CASRLAGLNNEQFF.

The chain couples TRBV5-1 to TRBJ1-1; tentative D call: TRBD1 (5 bases). This CDR3 is built from 14 residues. Trimming took off 3 bases at V and 3 bases at J, with 12 bases between the two ends. Germline V CDR1 and CDR2: SGHRS, YFSETQ. The CDR3, as DNA: TGCGCCAGCAGCTCGGGGGACGGTTACACTGAAGCTTTCTTT. Translation gives CASSSGDGYTEAFF.

A few counts support this clone. The gene calls are TRBV24-1 and TRBJ2-5; 8 nucleotides agree with TRBD1. Germline V gene lookup returns CDR1 KGHDR and CDR2 SFDVKD. This CDR3 has 16 amino acids. Trimming at V came to 4 bases and at J to 5 bases, leaving 11 bases not matched to a gene. This CDR3 reads CATSDPTGGPEETQYF. In nucleotides, the CDR3 is TGTGCCACCAGTGACCCCACAGGGGGGCCCGAGGAGACCCAGTACTTC.

The chain recombines TRBV5-6 with TRBJ1-3; 9 bases line up with TRBD1. With V trimmed by 1 base and J by 2 bases, 4 bases remained unmatched. Germline V lookup: CDR1 SGHDT, CDR2 YYEEEE. This CDR3 region has 16 residues. CDR3 sequence reads: CASSLYRDRAGNTIYF. The CDR3 DNA follows: TGTGCCAGCAGCTTGTACCGGGACAGGGCTGGAAACACCATATATTTT.

The J gene is TRBJ1-6, the V gene TRBV27, with D possibly being TRBD1 (5 bases). Germline-derived CDR1 and CDR2 are MNHEY and SMNVEV (reference sequence). The CDR3 contains 14 residues. V was clipped by 6 bases and J by 7 bases, with 13 bases between them. CDR3 sequence: CASSPSRVNSPLHF. Here the CDR3 DNA reads TGTGCCAGCAGCCCGAGCAGGGTCAATTCACCCCTCCACTTT.

This clone was detected once. The J gene is TRBJ1-1, the V gene TRBV11-2, with no clear D. The CDR3 runs 12 residues. Trimming took 6 bases from V and 6 from J, leaving 11 bases between them. CDR1 is SGHAT, CDR2 FQNNGV, per germline. CDR3 in amino acids: CASSGMGAEAFF. CDR3 nucleotide sequence: TGTGCCAGCAGTGGAATGGGAGCTGAAGCTTTCTTT.

The chain carries TRBV6-5 and TRBJ1-1, with D perhaps matching TRBD1 (6 bases). This CDR3 comprises 15 residues. V was shortened by 0 bases and J by 5 bases, with 13 bases between the two germline ends. Germline values: CDR1 MNHEY, CDR2 SVGAGI. The CDR3, as DNA: TGTGCCAGCAGTTACTCGGGGGCAGGGGAGACTGAAGCTTTCTTT. Its translation: CASSYSGAGETEAFF.

This clone was observed many times. The DNA for the CDR3 is TGCAGCGTTGGACAGGCCAATCAGCCCCAGCATTTT. This translates into CSVGQANQPQHF. The gene calls are TRBV29-1 and TRBJ1-5; tentative D call: TRBD1 (6 bases). CDR1 is SQVTM and CDR2 is ANQGSEA in the germline V gene. The CDR3 covers 12 residues. Trimming shortened V by 4 bases and J by 3 bases, and 7 bases separated the two germline ends.

V gene TRBV5-5 combines with J gene TRBJ1-5, with no clear D. The CDR3 runs to 14 residues. From germline, CDR1 is SGHKS and CDR2 YYEKEE (reference sequence). Between the trimmed V and J ends, which lost 3 bases and 0 bases, there was a span of 7 bases. CDR3 amino acids: CASSSQFSNQPQHF. CDR3 sequence (DNA): TGTGCCAGCAGCTCACAGTTTAGCAATCAGCCCCAGCATTTT.

The chain uses TRBV7-2 and TRBJ1-2, with 11 bases aligning to TRBD1. CDR3 size: 15 residues. V trimming: 5 bases; J trimming: 4 bases; junction bases outside the gene matches: 6. Germline V CDR1 and CDR2: SGHTA, FQGNSA. CDR3 protein: CASSADRGQGYGYTF. CDR3 sequence (DNA): TGTGCCAGCAGCGCGGACAGGGGGCAAGGCTATGGCTACACCTTC. Full variable domain (rest looked up from reference TRBV7-2 and TRBJ1-2): GAGVSQSPSNKVTEKGKDVELRCDPISGHTALYWYRQSLGQGLEFLIYFQGNSAPDKSGLPSDRFSAERTGGSVSTLTIQRTQQEDSAVYLCASSADRGQGYGYTFGSGTRLTVV.

This sequence joins TRBV28 and TRBJ1-4, with D possibly being TRBD1 (6 bases). This CDR3 comprises 16 residues. Germline CDR1 MDHEN, CDR2 SYDVKM. V was clipped by 9 bases and J by 7 bases, with 24 bases between them. DNA for the CDR3: TGTGCCAGTAGACCAGCAGGGCAGGGGCTGAGTGAAAAACTGTTTTTT. Its translation: CASRPAGQGLSEKLFF.

This clone has just a few counts. The chain is built from TRBV7-2 and TRBJ1-2; D remains ambiguous. The V gene's germline CDR1 is SGHTA and CDR2 FQGNSA. The ends were cut back, 1 base at V and 5 bases at J, with 14 bases in the middle. The CDR3 has 15 residues. In DNA, the CDR3 is TGTGCCAGCAGCTTAGGGCAGGCCTTACAGTATGGCTACACCTTC. This gives the protein CASSLGQALQYGYTF. Combining the CDR3 with reference TRBV7-2 and TRBJ1-2 gives the whole variable domain GAGVSQSPSNKVTEKGKDVELRCDPISGHTALYWYRQSLGQGLEFLIYFQGNSAPDKSGLPSDRFSAERTGGSVSTLTIQRTQQEDSAVYLCASSLGQALQYGYTFGSGTRLTVV.

The chain links TRBV2 to TRBJ2-2; D not certain. The V gene lost 8 bases and the J gene lost 8 bases, with 15 bases spanning the gap. This CDR3 is 13 amino acids long. Germline V gene sequence: CDR1 SNHLY, CDR2 FYNNEI. CDR3 amino acids: CASQVSNGGELFF. The CDR3 region has the DNA TGTGCCAGCCAGGTCTCGAATGGAGGGGAGCTGTTTTTT.

The V gene is TRBV27, the J gene TRBJ1-5; TRBD1 matches at 8 bases. The V and J ends lost 6 bases and 6 bases, in that order; junction bases with no gene match: 7. Germline V lookup: CDR1 MNHEY, CDR2 SMNVEV (reference sequence). The CDR3 covers 14 residues. The CDR3 sequence is CASRPGGSSQPQHF. CDR3 in DNA: TGTGCCAGCAGGCCAGGGGGCTCAAGTCAGCCCCAGCATTTT.

This rearrangement joins TRBV2 to TRBJ1-2; D remains unclear. Trimming removed 2 bases from V and 2 bases from J, with 12 bases in between. Germline assignment: CDR1 SNHLY and CDR2 FYNNEI. The CDR3 consists of 15 residues. The CDR3 sequence is CASSELAKRNYGYTF. Written as DNA, the CDR3 is TGTGCCAGCAGTGAATTGGCAAAACGCAACTATGGCTACACCTTC.

This chain uses TRBV5-1 with TRBJ2-7; 8 bases line up with TRBD2. The CDR3 runs 17 residues. Germline CDR1 SGHRS, CDR2 YFSETQ. The junction had 12 bases not matched to a gene; V was cut back by 3 bases and J by 1 base. The CDR3 bases are TGCGCCAGCAGCTCTAGGAGACCGGGAGGGCCTTCCTACGAGCAGTACTTC. Translation gives CASSSRRPGGPSYEQYF. Combining the CDR3 with reference TRBV5-1 and TRBJ2-7 gives the whole variable domain KAGVTQTPRYLIKTRGQQVTLSCSPISGHRSVSWYQQTPGQGLQFLFEYFSETQRNKGNFPGRFSGRQFSNSRSEMNVSTLELGDSALYLCASSSRRPGGPSYEQYFGPGTRLTVT.

The chain has TRBV10-2 and TRBJ2-3, with 15 bases aligning to TRBD2. The V and J ends lost 2 bases and 0 bases, in that order; junction bases with no gene match: 6. This CDR3 comprises 19 residues. In germline, CDR1 is WSHSY, CDR2 SAAADI. The CDR3 coding sequence is TGCGCCAGCAGTGAGGGACTAGCGGGGGGGCCTAGGAGCACAGATACGCAGTATTTT. Residues: CASSEGLAGGPRSTDTQYF.

This clone was observed a single time. J is TRBJ2-7 and V is TRBV7-2; 8 positions match TRBD2. CDR3 size: 15 residues. Germline CDR1 is SGHTA and CDR2 is FQGNSA. V lost 5 bases, J lost 2 bases, and 8 bases stayed unmatched. The CDR3 here is CASSPAPGGTYEQYF. CDR3 DNA: TGTGCCAGCAGCCCCGCCCCGGGGGGGACCTACGAGCAGTACTTC.

This chain uses TRBV19 with TRBJ2-3; 9 bases are shared with TRBD1. The CDR3 contains 14 residues. V gave up 5 bases and J gave up 4 bases; unmatched junction bases: 4. Looked up from germline, CDR1 is LNHDA and CDR2 is SQIVND (reference sequence). CDR3 in amino acids: CASSPRQGADTQYF. CDR3 bases: TGTGCCAGTAGTCCCCGACAGGGGGCAGATACGCAGTATTTT.

The genes are TRBV7-2 and TRBJ1-5; D gene uncertain. CDR1 is SGHTA and CDR2 is FQGNSA in the germline V gene. The ends were cut back, 5 bases at V and 0 bases at J, with 14 bases in the middle. This CDR3 region has 16 residues. The chain's CDR3 is CASSLRGDYSNQPQHF. CDR3 DNA: TGTGCCAGCAGCCTACGAGGAGACTATAGCAATCAGCCCCAGCATTTT.

J is TRBJ1-5 and V is TRBV29-1; TRBD1 aligns across 9 bases. Germline CDR1 SQVTM, CDR2 ANQGSEA. J lost 4 bases, V lost 6 bases, and 7 bases had no gene match. The CDR3 covers 14 residues. The CDR3 DNA reads TGCAGCGTGACCCCCGGGACAGGGAATCAGCCCCAGCATTTT. Its protein product is CSVTPGTGNQPQHF.